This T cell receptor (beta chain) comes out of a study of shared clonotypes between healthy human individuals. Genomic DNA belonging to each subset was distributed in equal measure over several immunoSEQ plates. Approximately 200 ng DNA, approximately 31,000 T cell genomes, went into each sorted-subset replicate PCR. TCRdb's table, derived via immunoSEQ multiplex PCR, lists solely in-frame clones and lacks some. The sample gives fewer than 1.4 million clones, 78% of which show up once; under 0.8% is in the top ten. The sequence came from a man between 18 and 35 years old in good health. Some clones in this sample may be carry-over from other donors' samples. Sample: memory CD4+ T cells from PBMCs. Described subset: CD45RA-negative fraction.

The CDR3, as DNA: TGTGCCAGCAGCTTAGTGTGGGCAACTAACTATGGCTACACCTTC. This gives the protein CASSLVWATNYGYTF. The rearrangement uses TRBV7-9 and TRBJ1-2; D remains unclear. Trimming took 1 base from V and 0 from J, leaving 9 bases between them. Germline values: CDR1 SEHNR, CDR2 FQNEAQ (reference sequence). The CDR3 has 15 amino acids.